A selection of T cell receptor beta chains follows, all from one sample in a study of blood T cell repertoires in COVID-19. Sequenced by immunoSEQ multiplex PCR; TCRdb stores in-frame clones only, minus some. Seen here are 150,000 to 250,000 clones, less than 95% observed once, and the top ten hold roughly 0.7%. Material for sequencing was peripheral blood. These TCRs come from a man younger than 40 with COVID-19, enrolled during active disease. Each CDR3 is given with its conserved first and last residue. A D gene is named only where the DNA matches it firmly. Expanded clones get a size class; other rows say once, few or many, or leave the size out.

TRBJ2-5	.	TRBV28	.	CASSLRTSETQYF	TGTGCCAGCAGTTTACGGACATCGGAGACCCAGTACTTC
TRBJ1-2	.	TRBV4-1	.	CASSQDLGSGEGLLYGYTF	TGCGCCAGCAGCCAAGATCTGGGGTCGGGCGAAGGACTATTATATGGCTACACCTTC
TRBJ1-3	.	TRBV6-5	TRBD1	CASWTGLYSGNTIYF	TGTGCCAGCTGGACAGGCCTATACTCTGGAAACACCATATATTTT
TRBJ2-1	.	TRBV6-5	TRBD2	CASRSGGGQGEQFF	TGTGCCAGCCGAAGCGGGGGGGGTCAGGGTGAGCAGTTCTTC
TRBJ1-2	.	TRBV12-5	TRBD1	CASGLDLSGQSLYGYTF	TGTGCTAGTGGTTTGGACCTTTCGGGACAGTCCCTTTATGGCTACACCTTC
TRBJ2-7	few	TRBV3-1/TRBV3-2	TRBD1	CASSHDREYEQYF	TGTGCCAGCAGCCACGACAGGGAGTACGAGCAGTACTTC
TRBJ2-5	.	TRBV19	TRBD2	CASSRGGLETQYF	TGTGCCAGTAGTAGGGGGGGGTTGGAGACCCAGTACTTC
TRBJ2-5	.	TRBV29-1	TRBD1	CSVEGQGPAQYF	TGCAGCGTTGAGGGACAGGGTCCGGCCCAGTACTTC
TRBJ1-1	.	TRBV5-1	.	CASSVGENTEAFF	TGCGCCAGCAGCGTGGGCGAGAACACTGAAGCTTTCTTT
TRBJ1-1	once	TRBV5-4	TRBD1	CASTPGGTMNTEAFF	TGTGCCAGCACGCCAGGGGGAACGATGAACACTGAAGCTTTCTTT
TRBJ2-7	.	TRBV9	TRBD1	CASSAYRDSPYEQYF	TGTGCCAGCAGCGCCTACCGGGACAGTCCCTACGAGCAGTACTTC